The clone carrying this TCR beta chain has a handful of counts. Its antigen is unidentified. The primer mix had 60 Vbeta and 13 Jbeta primers. Sequencing was performed with immunoSEQ multiplex PCR; in TCRdb, only in-frame clones are kept and a portion is missing. The repertoire holds 130,000 to 150,000 clones, approximately 79% seen once, with 4.3% in the top ten. Germline CDR1 and CDR2: KGHSH and LQKENI. This CDR3 spans 17 amino acids. V was pared by 3 bases and J by 1 base, with 7 bases of the junction left unmatched. These data are taken from a study of cytomegalovirus exposure and HLA in healthy donors. Overall study context: Genotyping showed approximately 81% of over 350 donors falling in the Caucasian-associated ancestry cluster.

Study results and caveats: Reported results showed that the classifier diagnosed cytomegalovirus status with high specificity and sensitivity. According to the study, roughly 180 TCR beta chains were cytomegalovirus-associated. Near-uniform donor sequencing depth was presumed by presence/absence analyses.

The TCR comes from a young man in good health and CMV-seropositive. The sample was PBMCs. The gene calls are TRBV18 and TRBJ2-1, with TRBD2 matching over 9 bases. The chain's CDR3 is CASSPNLAGKSYNEQFF. Written as DNA, the CDR3 is TGTGCCAGCTCACCGAATCTAGCGGGGAAGTCCTACAATGAGCAGTTCTTC.